The rows below give T cell receptor beta chains drawn from one sample of a study of human T cells and chemical hapten exposure. TCRdb reprocessed the RACE reads with MiXCR, giving one entry per CDR3 protein. The data show around 95,000 distinct CDR3 sequences, approximately 11% seen once. The sample was whole blood, taken in connection with sensitization to the hapten diphenylcyclopropenone (DPC). These receptors were collected from a woman aged 55 to 70 with alopecia areata. Some clones in this sample may be carry-over from other donors' samples. The CDR3 runs from the conserved cysteine through the conserved F or W. D genes are given only for firm matches. The size field is filled for only some rows; it gives once, few, many or a size class.

TRBD1	few	TRBV9	TRBJ1-1	CASSPRQGARGTEAFF	TGTGCCAGCAGCCCGCGACAGGGGGCACGAGGGACTGAAGCTTTCTTT
-	-	TRBV27	TRBJ2-3	CASSPTTHRVTDTQYF	TGTGCCAGCAGTCCAACCACCCACAGGGTTACAGATACGCAGTATTTT
-	many	TRBV12-3/TRBV12-4	TRBJ1-1	CASSNTEAFF	TGTGCCAGCAGCAACACTGAAGCTTTCTTT
-	many	TRBV20-1	TRBJ1-5	CSARDLGGQPQHF	TGCAGTGCTAGAGATCTGGGTGGTCAGCCCCAGCATTTT
-	many	TRBV6-6	TRBJ1-5	CASSYGRGISQPQHF	TGTGCCAGCAGTTACGGCAGGGGAATAAGTCAGCCCCAGCATTTT
-	many	TRBV18	TRBJ1-1	CASSPIGEWGNTEAFF	TGTGCCAGCTCACCGATAGGGGAATGGGGGAACACTGAAGCTTTCTTT
-	-	TRBV20-1	TRBJ1-2	CSATQPNYGYTF	TGCAGTGCTACCCAACCTAACTATGGCTACACCTTC
-	few	TRBV29-1	TRBJ1-5	CSVVWQGNQPQHF	TGCAGCGTTGTTTGGCAGGGTAATCAGCCCCAGCATTTT
-	-	TRBV19	TRBJ1-5	CASTYRGPGSNQPQHF	TGTGCCAGTACCTACCGTGGGCCAGGTAGCAATCAGCCCCAGCATTTT
TRBD1	many	TRBV20-1	TRBJ1-1	CSARGDRAYTEAFF	TGCAGTGCTAGGGGGGACAGGGCCTACACTGAAGCTTTCTTT
-	once	TRBV12-5	TRBJ2-1	CASGLVTTRGTNEQFF	TGTGCTAGTGGTTTGGTAACTACTCGGGGGACCAATGAGCAGTTCTTC
-	-	TRBV21-1	TRBJ2-7	CASSTQGRSEQYF	TGTGCCAGCAGCACCCAAGGCAGGAGCGAGCAGTACTTC
-	many	TRBV7-6	TRBJ2-5	CASSPSWRETQYF	TGTGCCAGCAGTCCTAGTTGGAGAGAGACCCAGTACTTC
-	few	TRBV12-3/TRBV12-4	TRBJ1-2	CASRPGTIAYGYTF	TGTGCCAGCAGACCAGGGACAATTGCCTATGGCTACACCTTC
-	few	TRBV20-1	TRBJ2-6	CSAARGGAFSGANVLTF	TGCAGTGCTGCGCGGGGCGGGGCCTTCTCTGGGGCCAACGTCCTGACTTTC
TRBD2	few	TRBV3-1	TRBJ2-1	CASRGLANEQFF	TGTGCCAGCAGGGGACTAGCAAATGAGCAGTTCTTC
-	few	TRBV27	TRBJ2-7	CASQNIYEQYF	TGTGCCAGCCAAAACATCTACGAGCAGTACTTC
-	many	TRBV11-2	TRBJ1-2	CASSPAGLAIDYGYTF	TGTGCCAGCAGCCCCGCAGGGTTAGCAATTGACTATGGCTACACCTTC
TRBD2	many	TRBV5-1	TRBJ2-3	CASSLVAGGTDTQYF	TGCGCCAGCAGCTTGGTAGCGGGGGGAACAGATACGCAGTATTTT
TRBD1	-	TRBV5-4	TRBJ2-1	CASREMTGYNEQFF	TGTGCCAGCAGGGAAATGACAGGGTACAATGAGCAGTTCTTC
TRBD2	many	TRBV9	TRBJ2-1	CASSVETSGGNEQFF	TGTGCCAGCAGCGTAGAGACTAGCGGGGGAAATGAGCAGTTCTTC
TRBD1	few	TRBV27	TRBJ2-1	CASSWAPGQGIGNEQFF	TGTGCCAGCAGTTGGGCCCCGGGACAGGGGATCGGGAATGAGCAGTTCTTC
TRBD2	many	TRBV20-1	TRBJ2-1	CSARTAQSGGVLGEQFF	TGCAGTGCTAGAACTGCTCAAAGCGGGGGGGTGTTGGGTGAGCAGTTCTTC
-	-	TRBV10-3	TRBJ1-5	CAISELGRRSNQPQHF	TGTGCCATCAGTGAACTGGGCAGGAGGTCAAATCAGCCCCAGCATTTT
-	few	TRBV19	TRBJ2-1	CASSILGGVYNEQFF	TGTGCCAGTAGTATACTTGGCGGTGTATACAATGAGCAGTTCTTC
TRBD1	-	TRBV7-9	TRBJ2-7	CASSLATGGRSYEQYF	TGTGCCAGCAGCTTAGCGACAGGGGGTCGGTCCTACGAGCAGTACTTC
TRBD1	-	TRBV12-3/TRBV12-4	TRBJ1-2	CASSLFRTGVPYGYTF	TGTGCCAGCAGTTTGTTTCGTACAGGGGTACCTTATGGCTACACCTTC
-	many	TRBV4-1	TRBJ2-7	CASSQQLGLDLYEQYF	TGCGCCAGCAGCCAACAACTTGGACTTGACCTCTACGAGCAGTACTTC
-	few	TRBV7-3	TRBJ2-5	CASSRKTDWGATQYF	TGTGCCAGCAGCCGAAAAACGGACTGGGGGGCGACCCAGTACTTC
TRBD1	-	TRBV19	TRBJ1-2	CASRVQGLYGYTF	TGTGCCAGTAGGGTACAGGGGTTGTATGGCTACACCTTC
-	few	TRBV28	TRBJ2-5	CASSRTSIQETQYF	TGTGCCAGCAGCCGCACTAGCATCCAAGAGACCCAGTACTTC
-	many	TRBV7-9	TRBJ2-2	CASSLDSSTGELFF	TGTGCCAGCAGTCTGGACAGTAGTACCGGGGAGCTGTTTTTT
TRBD1	few	TRBV18	TRBJ1-1	CASSPGPGQANTEAFF	TGTGCCAGCTCACCAGGGCCCGGACAGGCAAACACTGAAGCTTTCTTT
TRBD2	-	TRBV4-1	TRBJ2-7	CASSQVSWRGYEQYF	TGCGCCAGCAGCCAGGTCTCGTGGCGGGGGTACGAGCAGTACTTC
-	few	TRBV7-3	TRBJ2-1	CASSGAGHEQFF	TGTGCCAGCAGCGGCGCGGGCCATGAGCAGTTCTTC
-	many	TRBV18	TRBJ1-1	CASSPPGPIRVNTEAFF	TGTGCCAGCTCACCACCAGGACCTATCAGGGTGAACACTGAAGCTTTCTTT
-	many	TRBV9	TRBJ1-4	CASSPSPYNEKLFF	TGTGCCAGCAGTCCCAGCCCGTATAATGAAAAACTGTTTTTT
-	few	TRBV15	TRBJ1-2	CATSRLRENYGYTF	TGTGCCACCAGCAGATTAAGGGAGAACTATGGCTACACCTTC
-	few	TRBV6-5	TRBJ1-3	CASSSTGGVGNTIYF	TGTGCCAGCAGTTCTACGGGGGGGGTTGGAAACACCATATATTTT
-	many	TRBV20-1	TRBJ1-1	CSARESSGLGTEAFF	TGCAGTGCTAGAGAAAGTTCAGGGTTGGGAACTGAAGCTTTCTTT
TRBD2	many	TRBV13	TRBJ2-5	CASNSRLAGTQETQYF	TGTGCCAGCAACTCGAGACTAGCGGGGACCCAAGAGACCCAGTACTTC
-	-	TRBV19	TRBJ1-5	CASSTLTQPQHF	TGTGCCAGTAGTACTCTCACCCAGCCCCAGCATTTT
TRBD1	-	TRBV12-5	TRBJ2-7	CASGWTIGDRVAYEQYF	TGTGCTAGTGGTTGGACTATTGGGGACAGGGTAGCCTACGAGCAGTACTTC